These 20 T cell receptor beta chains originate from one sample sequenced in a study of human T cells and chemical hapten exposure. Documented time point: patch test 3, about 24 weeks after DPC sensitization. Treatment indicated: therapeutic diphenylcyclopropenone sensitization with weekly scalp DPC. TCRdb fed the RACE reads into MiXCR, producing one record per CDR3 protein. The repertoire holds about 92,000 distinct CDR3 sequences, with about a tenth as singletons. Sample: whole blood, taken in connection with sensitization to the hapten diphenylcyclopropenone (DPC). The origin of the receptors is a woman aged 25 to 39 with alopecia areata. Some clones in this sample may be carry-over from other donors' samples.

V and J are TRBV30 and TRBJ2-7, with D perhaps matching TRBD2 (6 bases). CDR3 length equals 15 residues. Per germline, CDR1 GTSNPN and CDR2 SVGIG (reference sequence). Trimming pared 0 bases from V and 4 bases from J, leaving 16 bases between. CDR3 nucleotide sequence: TGTGCCTGGAGTGTAAGTTGGGGAGGATCTTACGAGCAGTACGTC. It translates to CAWSVSWGGSYEQYV.

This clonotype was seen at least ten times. CDR3: CASSIKKDRFYGYTF. The CDR3, as DNA: TGTGCCAGTAGTATTAAAAAGGACCGCTTCTATGGCTACACCTTC. This chain uses TRBV19 with TRBJ1-2; no firm D call. Germline loops: CDR1 LNHDA, CDR2 SQIVND (reference sequence). The CDR3 has 15 residues. Between the trimmed V and J ends, which lost 3 bases and 4 bases, there was a span of 15 bases.

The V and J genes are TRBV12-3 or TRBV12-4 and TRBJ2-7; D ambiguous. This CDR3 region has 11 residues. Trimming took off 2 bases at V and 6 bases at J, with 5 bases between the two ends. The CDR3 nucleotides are TGTGCCAGCAGTTTAATAGGCGAGCAGTACTTC. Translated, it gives CASSLIGEQYF.

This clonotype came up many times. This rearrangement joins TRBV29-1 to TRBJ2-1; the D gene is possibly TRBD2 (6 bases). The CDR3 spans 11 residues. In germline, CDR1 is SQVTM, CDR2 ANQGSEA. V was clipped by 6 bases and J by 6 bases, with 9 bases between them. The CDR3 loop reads CSVRRGNEQFF. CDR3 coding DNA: TGCAGCGTCCGGCGGGGCAATGAGCAGTTCTTC.

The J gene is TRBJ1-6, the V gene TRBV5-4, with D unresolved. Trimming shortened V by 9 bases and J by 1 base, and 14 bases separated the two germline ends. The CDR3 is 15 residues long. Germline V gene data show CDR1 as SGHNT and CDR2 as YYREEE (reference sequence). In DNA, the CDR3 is TGTGCCACCTCGACCCCTAGTTCCTATAATTCACCCCTCCACTTT. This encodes CATSTPSSYNSPLHF.

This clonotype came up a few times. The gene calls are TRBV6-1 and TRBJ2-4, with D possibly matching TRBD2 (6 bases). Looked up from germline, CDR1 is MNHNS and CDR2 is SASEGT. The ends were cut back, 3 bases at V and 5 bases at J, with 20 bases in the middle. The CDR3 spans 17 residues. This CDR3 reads CASSEWLEGVGQNIQYF. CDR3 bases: TGTGCCAGCAGTGAGTGGTTGGAGGGTGTCGGCCAAAACATTCAGTACTTC.

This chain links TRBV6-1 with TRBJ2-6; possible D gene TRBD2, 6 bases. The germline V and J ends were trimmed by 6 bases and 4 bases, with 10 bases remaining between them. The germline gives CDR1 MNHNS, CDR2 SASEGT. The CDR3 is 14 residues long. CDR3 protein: CASRMDYGANVLTF. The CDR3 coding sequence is TGTGCCAGCAGGATGGACTACGGGGCCAACGTCCTGACTTTC.

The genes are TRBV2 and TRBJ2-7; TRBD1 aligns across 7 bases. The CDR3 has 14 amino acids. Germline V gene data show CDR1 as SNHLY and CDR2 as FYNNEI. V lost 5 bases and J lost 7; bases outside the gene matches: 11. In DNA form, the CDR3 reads TGTGCCAGCAGTAACCGGGACAGCCTAAAGGAGCAGTACTTC. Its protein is CASSNRDSLKEQYF.

CDR3 DNA sequence: TGTGCCAGCAGTGCCGAGAGACGCACAGATACGCAGTATTTT. As protein: CASSAERRTDTQYF. The rearrangement joins TRBV6-1 to TRBJ2-3; D remains unclear. Germline CDR1 and CDR2: MNHNS and SASEGT. V was cut by 4 bases and J by 1 base, with 9 bases left in between. The CDR3 spans 14 residues.

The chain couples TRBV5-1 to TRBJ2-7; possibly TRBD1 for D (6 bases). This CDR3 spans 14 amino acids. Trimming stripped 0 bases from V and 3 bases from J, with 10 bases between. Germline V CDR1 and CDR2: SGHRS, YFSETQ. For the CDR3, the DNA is TGCGCCAGCAGCTTGGATGCAGGGGACTACGAGCAGTACGTC. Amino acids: CASSLDAGDYEQYV.

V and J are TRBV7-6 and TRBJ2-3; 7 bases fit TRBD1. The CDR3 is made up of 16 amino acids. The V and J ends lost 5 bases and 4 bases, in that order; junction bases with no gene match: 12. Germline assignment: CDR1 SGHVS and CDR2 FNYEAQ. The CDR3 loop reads CASSLPGTVTSDTQYF. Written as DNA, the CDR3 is TGTGCCAGCAGCCTCCCCGGGACAGTGACATCAGATACGCAGTATTTT. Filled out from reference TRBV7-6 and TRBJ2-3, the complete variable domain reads GAGVSQSPRYKVTKRGQDVALRCDPISGHVSLYWYRQALGQGPEFLTYFNYEAQQDKSGLPNDRFSAERPEGSISTLTIQRTEQRDSAMYRCASSLPGTVTSDTQYFGPGTRLTVL.

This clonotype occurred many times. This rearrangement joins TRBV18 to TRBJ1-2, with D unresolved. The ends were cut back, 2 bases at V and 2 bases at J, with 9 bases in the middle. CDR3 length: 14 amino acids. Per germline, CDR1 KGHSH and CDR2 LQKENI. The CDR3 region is CASSPNGGNYGYTF. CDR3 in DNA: TGTGCCAGCTCACCAAATGGAGGGAACTATGGCTACACCTTC.

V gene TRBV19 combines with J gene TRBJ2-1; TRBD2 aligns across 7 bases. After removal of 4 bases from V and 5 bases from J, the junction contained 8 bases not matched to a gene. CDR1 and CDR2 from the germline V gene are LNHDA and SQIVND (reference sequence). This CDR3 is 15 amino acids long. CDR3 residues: CASSTTGGRHNEQFF. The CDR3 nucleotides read TGTGCCAGTAGTACTACGGGAGGTCGCCACAATGAGCAGTTCTTC.

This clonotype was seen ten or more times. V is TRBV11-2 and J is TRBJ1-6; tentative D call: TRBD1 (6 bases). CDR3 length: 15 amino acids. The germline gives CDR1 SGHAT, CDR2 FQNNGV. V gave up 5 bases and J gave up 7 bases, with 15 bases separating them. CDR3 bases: TGTGCCAGCAGCCCTTGGGGGGGCACGAATTCACCCCTCCACTTT. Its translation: CASSPWGGTNSPLHF. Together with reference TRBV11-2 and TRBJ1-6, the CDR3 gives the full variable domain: EAGVAQSPRYKIIEKRQSVAFWCNPISGHATLYWYQQILGQGPKLLIQFQNNGVVDDSQLPKDRFSAERLKGVDSTLKIQPAKLEDSAVYLCASSPWGGTNSPLHFGNGTRLTVT.

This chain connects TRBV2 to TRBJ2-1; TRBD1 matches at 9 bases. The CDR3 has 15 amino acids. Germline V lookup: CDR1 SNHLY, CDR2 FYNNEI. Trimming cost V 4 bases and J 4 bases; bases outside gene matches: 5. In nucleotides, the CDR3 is TGTGCCAGCAGTGCCGGGACAGGGATATACAATGAGCAGTTCTTC. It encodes CASSAGTGIYNEQFF.

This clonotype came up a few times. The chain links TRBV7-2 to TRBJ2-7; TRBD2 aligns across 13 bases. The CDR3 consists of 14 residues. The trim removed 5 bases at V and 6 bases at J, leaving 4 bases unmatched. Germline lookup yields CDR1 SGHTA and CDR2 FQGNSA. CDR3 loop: CASSHGLAGVEQYF. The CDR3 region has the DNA TGTGCCAGCAGCCACGGACTAGCGGGAGTCGAGCAGTACTTC.

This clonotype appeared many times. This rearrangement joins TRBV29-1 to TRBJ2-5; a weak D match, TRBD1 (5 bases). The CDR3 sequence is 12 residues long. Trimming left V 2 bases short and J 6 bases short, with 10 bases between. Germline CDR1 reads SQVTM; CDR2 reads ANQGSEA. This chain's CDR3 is CSVEQGAQTQYF. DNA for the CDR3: TGCAGCGTTGAACAAGGGGCGCAGACCCAGTACTTC.

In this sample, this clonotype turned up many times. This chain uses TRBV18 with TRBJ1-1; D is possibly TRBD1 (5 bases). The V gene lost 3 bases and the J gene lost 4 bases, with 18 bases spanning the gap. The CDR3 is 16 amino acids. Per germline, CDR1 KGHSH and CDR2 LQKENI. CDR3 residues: CASSPGPNIRATEAFF. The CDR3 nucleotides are TGTGCCAGCTCACCGGGCCCCAATATCAGGGCCACTGAAGCTTTCTTT.

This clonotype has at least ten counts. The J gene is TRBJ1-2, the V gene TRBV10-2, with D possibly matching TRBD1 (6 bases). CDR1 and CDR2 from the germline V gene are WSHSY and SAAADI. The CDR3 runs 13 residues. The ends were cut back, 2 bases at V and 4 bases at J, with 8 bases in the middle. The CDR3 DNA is TGCGCCAGCAGTGAGACAGGGACCTATGGCTACACCTTC. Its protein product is CASSETGTYGYTF.

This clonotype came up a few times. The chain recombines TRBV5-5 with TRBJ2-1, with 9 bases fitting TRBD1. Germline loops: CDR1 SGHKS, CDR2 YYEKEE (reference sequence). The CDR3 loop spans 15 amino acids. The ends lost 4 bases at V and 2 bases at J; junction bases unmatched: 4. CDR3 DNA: TGTGCCAGCAGCGGGGGACAGGGAACCTACAATGAGCAGTTCTTC. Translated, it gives CASSGGQGTYNEQFF.